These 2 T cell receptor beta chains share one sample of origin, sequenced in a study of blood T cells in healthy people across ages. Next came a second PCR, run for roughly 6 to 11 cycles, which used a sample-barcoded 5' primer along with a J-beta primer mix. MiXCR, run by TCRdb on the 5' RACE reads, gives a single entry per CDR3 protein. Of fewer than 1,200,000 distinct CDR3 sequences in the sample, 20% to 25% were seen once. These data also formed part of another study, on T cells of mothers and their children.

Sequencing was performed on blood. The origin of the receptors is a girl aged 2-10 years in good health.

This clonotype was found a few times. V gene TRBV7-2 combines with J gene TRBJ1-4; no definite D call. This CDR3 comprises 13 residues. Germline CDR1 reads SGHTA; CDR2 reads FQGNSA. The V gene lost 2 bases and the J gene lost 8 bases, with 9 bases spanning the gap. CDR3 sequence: CASSLKGTEKLFF. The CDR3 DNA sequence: TGTGCCAGCAGCTTAAAGGGCACGGAAAAACTGTTTTTT.

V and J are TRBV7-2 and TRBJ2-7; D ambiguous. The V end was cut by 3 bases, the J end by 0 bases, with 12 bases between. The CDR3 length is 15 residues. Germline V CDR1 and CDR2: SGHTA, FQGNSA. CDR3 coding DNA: TGTGCCAGCAGCTTTGATTCTCTTAGCTCCTACGAGCAGTACTTC. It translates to CASSFDSLSSYEQYF.